This TCR beta chain was recovered during a study of CD8+ T cells in alopecia areata. Across the whole study: Oral tofacitinib (5 to 10 mg twice daily) was administered to treated patients. The drug, tofacitinib, lasted 6 to 18 months, followed by 6 months off drug.

RNA extraction and reverse transcription yielded cDNA as sequencing template. The protocol was immunoSEQ multiplex PCR, while the TCRdb copy is restricted to in-frame clones and leaves out a portion. The sample contains under 150,000 clones, roughly three fifths of which appear only once. This clone occurred a few times. Its antigen remains unidentified. Study-wide results and limits: Higher clonality and more expanded CD8+ clones appeared in lesional than normal scalp.

Treatment specified: oral pan-JAK inhibitor, 5-10 mg twice daily. Cell sorting was applied to PBMCs, and CD4+ and CD8+ T cells were collected. Germline CDR1 reads LGHNA; CDR2 reads YSLEER. The CDR3 has 15 residues. V dropped 2 bases and J dropped 4 bases, with 11 bases sitting between them. The chain combines TRBV4-3 with TRBJ2-2; D perhaps matches TRBD1 (6 bases). The sequence was obtained from a human donor with alopecia areata. This material consisted of CD4+ T cells sorted from blood, taken at week 24, from a patient treated with tofacitinib. CDR3 sequence: CASSQTTGSTGELFF. The DNA of the CDR3 is TGCGCCAGCAGCCAAACTACAGGGAGCACCGGGGAGCTGTTTTTT.